These 2 T cell receptor beta chains were sequenced from one sample in a study of vaccination and CD4 T cells after COVID-19 (dated by TCRdb to between 2020 and 2023). The library was obtained by PCR. Instrument on record: Illumina iSeq 100. DNA from cultured CD4+ T cells was subjected to TCR sequencing with the Oncomine TCR Beta short-read assay at the Johns Hopkins FTIC core. TCRdb trimmed the raw reads at Q25, called clones with MiXCR and kept productive beta chains. Each CDR3 protein gets just one entry, which takes the most common genes and DNA from the rows behind it. The sample has some 18,000 distinct CDR3 sequences on record, roughly 60% of them singletons. Over 5% of the sample is held by the ten biggest clonotypes. The sample's treatment or condition, from its label and the paper: approximately nine-day PBMC culture with coronavirus spike peptide pools or control peptides (ViraFEST assay).

For these receptors, no antigen is known. Sequencing used CD4+ T cells from blood, cultured in vitro, obtained before SARS-CoV-2 vaccination. The receptors were gathered from a human donor who had recovered from COVID-19.

This clonotype was counted only a few times. The chain has TRBV2 and TRBJ1-2, with no clear D. This CDR3 comprises 14 residues. Between the trimmed V and J ends, which lost 3 bases and 4 bases, there was a span of 12 bases. Looked up from germline, CDR1 is SNHLY and CDR2 is FYNNEI. The CDR3 loop is CASSDQLWAYGYTF. The CDR3 DNA reads TGTGCCAGCAGTGATCAGCTGTGGGCCTATGGCTACACCTTC.

The chain links TRBV20-1 to TRBJ2-7; the match to TRBD1 covers 7 bases. CDR3 length equals 13 residues. CDR1 DFQATT and CDR2 SNEGSKA come from the germline V gene (reference sequence). The CDR3 bases are TGCAGAGGACAGGCAAGGGACTCCTACGAGCAGTACTTC. It is translated as CRGQARDSYEQYF.